What follows is one T cell receptor (beta chain) and its context. Antigen: not known. Germline V CDR1 and CDR2: LNHNV, YYDKDF (reference sequence). Trimming took off 0 bases at V and 3 bases at J, with 2 bases between the two ends. The CDR3 spans 12 residues. This sample stems from a study of beta chain features in type 1 diabetes. TCRB transcripts that were expressed got sequenced, as all of the isolated RNA had been reverse transcribed. Assay used: immunoSEQ multiplex PCR; TCRdb lists only in-frame clones, some missing. The sample shows 900,000 or so clones, roughly a sixth of them seen only once. Points from the study as a whole: Insertion counts at VDJ junctions were lower in type 1 diabetes patients, who also showed more deletions there. Equally in patients and controls, PCR might preferentially amplify shorter templates.

The sequence derives from a young woman in good health. V is TRBV15 and J is TRBJ2-5; D not resolved. Input material: naive CD4+ T cells from blood. Here the CDR3 DNA reads TGTGCCACCAGCAGAGAAAAAGAGACCCAGTACTTC. This gives the protein CATSREKETQYF.